This T cell receptor beta chain stems from a study of T-cell reconstitution after alpha-beta-depleted transplantation in children (dated by TCRdb to 2016 to 2017). The study in broad terms: The study quantitatively tracked T-cell immune reconstitution after TCRalphabeta/CD19-depleted allogeneic hematopoietic cell transplantation in children using TCR repertoire profiling. The paper as a whole reports these results and caveats: Over subsequent months, a decline in hyperexpanded clone frequencies was noted, and after one year, T-cell counts and TCRbeta diversity were mostly ascribed to newly produced T cells. The apparently early recovery of alphabetaT-cell counts about two months after transplant reportedly depended on only several hundred rapidly expanded clones that came from non-depleted graft cells. In some patients, the high TCRbeta diversity seen at day 60 was put down to recipient T cells and intrathymic progenitors that had survived conditioning.

The meaning of the sample's treatment or condition label: allogeneic hematopoietic cell transplantation with graft depleted of TCRalphabeta T cells and CD19 B cells. Transplant recipients were children who received TCRalphabeta/CD19-depleted allogeneic hematopoietic cell grafts. This clonotype has a count of ten or more. Its antigen target is currently unknown. It has no much larger one-base neighbor in the sample; base qualities were not kept. CDR1 and CDR2 are read off the germline V gene as MNHEY and SVGEGT. The CDR3 sequence holds 19 residues, the cysteine and phenylalanine included. The only DNA kept is the CDR3, 57 bases in frame from the first base. Relative to germline, V is missing 0 bases and J is missing 7 bases, with 18 bases of the junction outside any gene match. The method behind the library was PCR. TCRdb shows the sequencer as Illumina HiSeq 2500. TCR libraries were prepared with molecular barcoding, using unique molecular identifiers to normalize TCRbeta repertoire quantification. The public reads were quality trimmed at Q25 with fastp and then assembled into clones with MiXCR by TCRdb, keeping productive beta chains. CDR3 protein duplicates are merged, each entry listing the most common genes and DNA. This sample comprises roughly 300,000 distinct CDR3 sequences, around 10% of them detected only once. The top ten hold roughly a quarter of the sample.

The specimen comprised peripheral blood, sampled 180 days after TCRalphabeta/CD19-depleted stem cell transplant. The sequence links TRBV6-2 or TRBV6-3 to TRBJ2-1, with TRBD2 identical over 7 junction bases. The clonotype comes from a male patient aged 2-10 years who had a stem cell transplant for chronic granulomatous disease, so the T cells may come from the graft donor. This receptor carries the CDR3 CASSYSWTSVDGNGNEQFF. Here is the DNA: TGTGCCAGCAGTTACTCGTGGACTAGTGTTGACGGTAACGGTAATGAGCAGTTCTTC.